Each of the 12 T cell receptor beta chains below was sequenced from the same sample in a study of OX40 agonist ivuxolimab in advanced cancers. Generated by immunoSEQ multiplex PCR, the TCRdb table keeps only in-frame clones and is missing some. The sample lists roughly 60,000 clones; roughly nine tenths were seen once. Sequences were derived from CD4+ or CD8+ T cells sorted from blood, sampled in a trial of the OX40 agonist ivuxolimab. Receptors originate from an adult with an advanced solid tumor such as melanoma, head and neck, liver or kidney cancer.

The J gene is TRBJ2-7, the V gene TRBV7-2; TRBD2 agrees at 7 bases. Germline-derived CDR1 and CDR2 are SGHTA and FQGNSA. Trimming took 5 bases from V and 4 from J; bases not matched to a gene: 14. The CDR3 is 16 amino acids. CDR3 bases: TGTGCCAGCAGCATCCCCCTGGGCGGGAGCTTGTACGAGCAGTACTTC. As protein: CASSIPLGGSLYEQYF.

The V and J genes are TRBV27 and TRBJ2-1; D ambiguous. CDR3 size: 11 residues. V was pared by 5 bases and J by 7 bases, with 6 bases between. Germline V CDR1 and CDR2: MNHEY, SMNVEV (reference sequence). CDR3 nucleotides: TGTGCCAGCAGTCATATGAATGAGCAGTTCTTC. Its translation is CASSHMNEQFF.

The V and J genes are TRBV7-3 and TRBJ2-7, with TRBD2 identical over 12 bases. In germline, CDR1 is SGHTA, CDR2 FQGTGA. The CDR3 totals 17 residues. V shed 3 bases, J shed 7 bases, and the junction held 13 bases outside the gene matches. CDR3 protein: CASSFPPRLAGEQEQYF. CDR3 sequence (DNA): TGTGCCAGCAGCTTCCCCCCCCGACTAGCGGGAGAACAAGAGCAGTACTTC.

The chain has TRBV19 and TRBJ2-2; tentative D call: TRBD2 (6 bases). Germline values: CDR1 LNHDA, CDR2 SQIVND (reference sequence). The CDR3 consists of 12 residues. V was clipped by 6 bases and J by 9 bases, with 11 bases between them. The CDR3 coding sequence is TGTGCCAGTAGCCTCGGACTATGGGAGCTGTTTTTT. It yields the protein CASSLGLWELFF.

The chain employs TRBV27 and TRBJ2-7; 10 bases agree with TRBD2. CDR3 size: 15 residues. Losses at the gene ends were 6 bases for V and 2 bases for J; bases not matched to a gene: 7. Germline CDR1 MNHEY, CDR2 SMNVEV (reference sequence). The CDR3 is CASSRGLAIPYEQYF. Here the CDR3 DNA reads TGTGCCAGCAGCCGGGGACTAGCGATCCCCTACGAGCAGTACTTC.

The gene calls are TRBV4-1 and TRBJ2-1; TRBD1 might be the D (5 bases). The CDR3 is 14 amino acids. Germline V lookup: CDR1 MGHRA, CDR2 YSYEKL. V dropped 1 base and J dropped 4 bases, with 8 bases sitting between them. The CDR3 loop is CASSQGAGYNEQFF. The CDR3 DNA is TGCGCCAGCAGCCAAGGGGCAGGGTACAATGAGCAGTTCTTC.

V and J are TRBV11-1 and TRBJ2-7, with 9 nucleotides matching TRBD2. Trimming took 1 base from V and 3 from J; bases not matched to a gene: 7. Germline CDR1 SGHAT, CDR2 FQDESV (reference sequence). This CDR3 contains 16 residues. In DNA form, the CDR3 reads TGTGCCAGCAGCTTAGACCTAGCGGGAATGAGCTACGAGCAGTACTTC. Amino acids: CASSLDLAGMSYEQYF.

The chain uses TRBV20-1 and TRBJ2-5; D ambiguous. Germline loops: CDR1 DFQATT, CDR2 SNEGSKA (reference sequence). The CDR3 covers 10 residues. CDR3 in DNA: TGCAGAAGCCCCCCAGAGACCCAGTACTTC. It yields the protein CRSPPETQYF.

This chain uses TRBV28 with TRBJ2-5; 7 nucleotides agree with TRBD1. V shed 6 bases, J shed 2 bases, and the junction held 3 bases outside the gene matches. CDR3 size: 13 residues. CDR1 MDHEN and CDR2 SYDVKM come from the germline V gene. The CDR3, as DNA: TGTGCCAGCAGGTCCAGGGGGCAAGAGACCCAGTACTTC. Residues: CASRSRGQETQYF.

The CDR3 is CASNRFANTGELFF. DNA for the CDR3: TGTGCCAGCAACCGCTTTGCGAACACCGGGGAGCTGTTTTTT. The chain employs TRBV6-5 and TRBJ2-2; D is unresolved. Germline CDR1 MNHEY, CDR2 SVGAGI. CDR3 size: 14 residues. Trimming took 7 bases from V and 0 from J, leaving 9 bases between them.

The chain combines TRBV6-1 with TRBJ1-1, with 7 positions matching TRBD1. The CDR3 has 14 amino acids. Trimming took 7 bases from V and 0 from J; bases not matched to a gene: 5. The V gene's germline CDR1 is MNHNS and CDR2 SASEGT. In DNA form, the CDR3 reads TGTGCCAGCAAGGGACAGCTGCTGAACACTGAAGCTTTCTTT. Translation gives CASKGQLLNTEAFF.

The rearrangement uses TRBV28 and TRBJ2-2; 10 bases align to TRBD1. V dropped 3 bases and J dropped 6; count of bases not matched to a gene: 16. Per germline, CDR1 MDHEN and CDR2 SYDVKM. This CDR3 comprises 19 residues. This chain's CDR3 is CASSFTSTGGYLFAGELFF. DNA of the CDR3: TGTGCCAGCAGTTTTACCTCGACAGGGGGCTATCTCTTTGCCGGGGAGCTGTTTTTT.